This entry concerns a single T cell receptor (beta chain). CDR1 and CDR2 from the germline V gene are LGHDT and YNNKEL (reference sequence). Trimming removed 3 bases at V and 3 bases at J, with 4 bases between. The CDR3 spans 12 residues. The sorted Tregs were CD4+CD25+CD127-/low cells. MiXCR, applied by TCRdb to the 5' RACE reads, yields one record per CDR3 protein. The sample holds around 10,000 distinct CDR3 sequences, 13% to 15% seen once. This chain joins TRBV3-1 and TRBJ2-3, with D unresolved. The source material was Tregs sorted from blood. The sequence came from a female donor with breast cancer. As DNA, the CDR3 is TGTGCCAGCAGCCATGGAACAGATACGCAGTATTTT. This sequence encodes CASSHGTDTQYF.